The following is a T cell receptor beta chain sequence with its context. The CDR3 has 17 residues. The ends were cut back, 4 bases at V and 1 base at J, with 16 bases in the middle. From germline, CDR1 is MGHRA and CDR2 YSYEKL. This record comes from a study of blood T cell repertoires in COVID-19. Overall study context: Some COVID-19 samples were acute and others convalescent; all came from the United States, Italy and Spain. PBMCs, B-cell-depleted T cells, or T cells were the source of the cDNA or gDNA that made up the material.

Authors' analysis steps: Nucleated cell number was recorded as an estimate derived from reference gene primer amplification. Assay: immunoSEQ multiplex PCR; the TCRdb copy retains only in-frame clones and omits some. That table furnishes V, J and clone size, whereas the DNA furnished D and trimming. The top ten clones hold about 9.9% of a sample with 25,000 to 35,000 clones, roughly nine tenths of them seen once. The chain joins TRBV4-1 to TRBJ2-2, with D uncertain. The receptor was isolated from a human donor in a cohort sampled during active COVID-19. Sequenced sample: peripheral blood. As DNA, the CDR3 is TGCGCCAGCAGCCCCAGACTGCGATACGGGAACACCGGGGAGCTGTTTTTT. This encodes CASSPRLRYGNTGELFF.